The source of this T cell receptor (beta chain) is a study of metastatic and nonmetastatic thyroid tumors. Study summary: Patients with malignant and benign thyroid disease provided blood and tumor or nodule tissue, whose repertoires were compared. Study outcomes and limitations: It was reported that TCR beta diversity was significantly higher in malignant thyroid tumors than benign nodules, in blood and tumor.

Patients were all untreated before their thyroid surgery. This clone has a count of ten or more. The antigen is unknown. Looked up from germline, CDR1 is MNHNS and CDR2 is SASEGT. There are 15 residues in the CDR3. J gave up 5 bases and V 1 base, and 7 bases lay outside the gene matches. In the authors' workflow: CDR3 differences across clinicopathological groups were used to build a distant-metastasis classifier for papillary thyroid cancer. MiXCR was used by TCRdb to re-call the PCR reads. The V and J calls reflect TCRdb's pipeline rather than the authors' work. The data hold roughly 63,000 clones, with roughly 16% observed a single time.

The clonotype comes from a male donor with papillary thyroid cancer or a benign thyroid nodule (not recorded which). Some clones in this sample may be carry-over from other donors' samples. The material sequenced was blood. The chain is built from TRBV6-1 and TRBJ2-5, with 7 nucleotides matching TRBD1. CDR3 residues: CASSEEAGGMETQYF. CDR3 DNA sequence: TGTGCCAGCAGTGAAGAGGCAGGGGGTATGGAGACCCAGTACTTC.